This TCR beta chain was retrieved from a study of T cells expressing NK-cell markers. The germline gives CDR1 DFQATT, CDR2 SNEGSKA (reference sequence). The CDR3 loop spans 12 amino acids. TCRdb reprocessed the 5' RACE reads, keeping one entry per CDR3 protein, no DNA. This table lists some 280,000 distinct CDR3 sequences. V is TRBV20-1 and J is TRBJ2-1; TCRdb returns TRBD1, unconfirmable since there is no DNA. The source material was blood T cells: a sorted CD56 or NKG2C T cell subset, CD4+ or CD8+ T cells, or bulk PBMC T cells (not recorded which). The origin of this receptor is a man between 18 and 29 years old in good health. The CDR3 loop reads CSAPTGDNEQFF.